This entry is about one T cell receptor (beta chain). Its matching antigen is unknown. These data are taken from a study of Tregs in tolerant kidney transplant recipients. Whole-study findings and limits: Biological reproducibility was not directly addressed in this study.

Per germline, CDR1 SEHNR and CDR2 FQNEAQ (reference sequence). The trim removed 8 bases at V and 10 bases at J, leaving 5 bases unmatched. The CDR3 is 13 amino acids. TCRdb's copy holds only in-frame clones and misses some; the assay was immunoSEQ multiplex PCR. In the table there are around 230,000 clones, roughly four fifths of which are singletons. The TCR originated in a human donor in good health. This chain joins TRBV7-9 and TRBJ1-6; 10 bases align to TRBD1. The sequenced sample was CD4+ T cells from blood. In DNA form, the CDR3 reads TGTGCCAGCGCAGGACAGGGGGGATCACCCCTCCACTTT. It encodes CASAGQGGSPLHF.